The 28 T cell receptor beta chains in this list originate from one sample, sequenced in a study of blood T cell repertoires in COVID-19. Sequencing was performed with immunoSEQ multiplex PCR; in TCRdb, only in-frame clones are kept and a portion is missing. The profile shows around 290,000 clones, about nine tenths of them singletons. The sample consisted of PBMCs or T cells enriched from blood (not recorded which). The receptor set was obtained from a woman in her late teens or twenties who had recovered from COVID-19.

This chain uses TRBV30 with TRBJ2-2, with D hard to call. V lost 7 bases and J 4 bases, leaving 19 bases between the germline ends. Germline lookup yields CDR1 GTSNPN and CDR2 SVGIG (reference sequence). The length of the CDR3 is 15 residues. In DNA, the CDR3 is TGTGCCTCCTCCCATGATCACAGCCCCACCGGGGAGCTGTTTTTT. It is translated as CASSHDHSPTGELFF.

The chain links TRBV2 to TRBJ2-1; D perhaps matches TRBD2 (5 bases). CDR3 length equals 13 residues. The germline V gene encodes CDR1 SNHLY and CDR2 FYNNEI. V lost 4 bases and J 9 bases, leaving 13 bases between the germline ends. The CDR3 here is CASSAGGRGEQFF. The DNA of the CDR3 is TGTGCCAGCAGTGCCGGTGGGAGAGGTGAGCAGTTCTTC.

The chain is built from TRBV11-3 and TRBJ2-5; 8 bases fit TRBD1. The CDR3 extends over 15 amino acids. The germline gives CDR1 SGHNT, CDR2 YENEEA. Losses at the gene ends were 5 bases for V and 5 bases for J; bases not matched to a gene: 10. Here the CDR3 reads CASSEGQGRGETQYF. The CDR3 DNA is TGTGCCAGCAGCGAAGGACAGGGAAGAGGGGAGACCCAGTACTTC.

The chain uses TRBV19 and TRBJ2-1; 7 nucleotides agree with TRBD1. Germline-derived CDR1 and CDR2 are LNHDA and SQIVND (reference sequence). This CDR3 is 12 amino acids long. The V and J ends lost 6 bases and 8 bases, in that order; junction bases with no gene match: 4. The CDR3: CASRTGTHEQFF. Here the CDR3 DNA reads TGTGCCAGTAGGACAGGGACCCATGAGCAGTTCTTC.

This sequence joins TRBV27 and TRBJ1-4; 7 bases fit TRBD1. The CDR3 has 14 amino acids. The V and J ends lost 5 bases and 7 bases, in that order; junction bases with no gene match: 7. Germline V gene sequence: CDR1 MNHEY, CDR2 SMNVEV (reference sequence). The CDR3 loop reads CASSTQGNGEKLFF. For the CDR3, the DNA is TGTGCCAGCAGTACACAGGGGAACGGTGAAAAACTGTTTTTT.

The rearrangement uses TRBV6-5 and TRBJ2-7; the match to TRBD2 covers 12 bases. CDR1 is MNHEY and CDR2 is SVGAGI in the germline V gene. Trimming took 5 bases from V and 6 from J; bases not matched to a gene: 8. This CDR3 has 15 amino acids. CDR3 sequence: CASSPQTSGRGEQYF. The DNA of the CDR3 is TGTGCCAGCAGTCCACAGACTAGCGGGAGAGGCGAGCAGTACTTC.

The chain is built from TRBV7-9 and TRBJ1-5; weak D call: TRBD1 (6 bases). CDR3 length equals 14 residues. Germline CDR1 reads SEHNR; CDR2 reads FQNEAQ (reference sequence). V was clipped by 5 bases and J by 5 bases, with 13 bases between them. The CDR3 bases are TGTGCCAGCAGCCCGACAGGAGACCATCAGCCCCAGCATTTT. Translating gives CASSPTGDHQPQHF.

This chain joins TRBV18 and TRBJ2-5; D unclear. Germline CDR1 reads KGHSH; CDR2 reads LQKENI. The CDR3 is 13 residues long. The V end lost 0 bases, the J end lost 3 bases, and 5 bases lay between the germline ends. The CDR3 loop reads CASSPPEEETQYF. The CDR3 nucleotides read TGTGCCAGCTCACCACCAGAGGAAGAGACCCAGTACTTC.

The chain carries TRBV27 and TRBJ2-1, with 11 bases lining up with TRBD2. Germline values: CDR1 MNHEY, CDR2 SMNVEV (reference sequence). This CDR3 contains 17 residues. The ends lost 0 bases at V and 2 bases at J; junction bases unmatched: 3. CDR3 bases: TGTGCCAGCAGTTTATCAAAACTAGCGGGGGCCTACAATGAGCAGTTCTTC. Protein sequence: CASSLSKLAGAYNEQFF.

V gene TRBV2 combines with J gene TRBJ2-2, with 8 bases aligning to TRBD1. Germline loops: CDR1 SNHLY, CDR2 FYNNEI. The CDR3 is made up of 14 amino acids. V lost 6 bases and J lost 6; bases outside the gene matches: 6. CDR3 protein: CASRDRVTSGELFF. The DNA for the CDR3 is TGTGCCAGCAGGGACAGGGTAACTTCCGGGGAGCTGTTTTTT.

The genes are TRBV9 and TRBJ1-6; 7 bases are a match to TRBD1. V lost 9 bases and J lost 7; bases outside the gene matches: 16. CDR1 and CDR2 (germline): SGDLS, YYNGEE. CDR3 length: 16 amino acids. The CDR3 nucleotides are TGTGCCAACGGTTACGACAGGGCCTTTTCAAATTCACCCCTCCACTTT. Translating gives CANGYDRAFSNSPLHF. Complete variable domain (other parts from reference TRBV9 and TRBJ1-6): DSGVTQTPKHLITATGQRVTLRCSPRSGDLSVYWYQQSLDQGLQFLIQYYNGEERAKGNILERFSAQQFPDLHSELNLSSLELGDSALYFCANGYDRAFSNSPLHFGNGTRLTVT.

This clone was recorded only once. J is TRBJ2-3 and V is TRBV5-1, with 9 bases aligning to TRBD2. The germline V gene encodes CDR1 SGHRS and CDR2 YFSETQ. J was trimmed by 0 bases and V by 2 bases; bases with no gene match: 4. The CDR3 loop spans 16 amino acids. CDR3 residues: CASSFSSGASTDTQYF. DNA of the CDR3: TGCGCCAGCAGCTTTTCTAGCGGGGCTAGCACAGATACGCAGTATTTT.

The sample holds a few counts of this clone. The chain carries TRBV7-6 and TRBJ1-4; a possible D gene is TRBD1 (5 bases). Germline CDR1 is SGHVS and CDR2 is FNYEAQ. The CDR3 extends over 14 amino acids. Trimming removed 4 bases from V and 9 bases from J, with 15 bases in between. CDR3 in amino acids: CASSSSAQGKKLFF. The CDR3 coding sequence is TGTGCCAGCAGCTCATCGGCGCAGGGAAAAAAACTGTTTTTT.

This clone was detected only once. The chain carries TRBV7-8 and TRBJ2-3, with a possible D match to TRBD1 (7 bases). The ends were cut back, 0 bases at V and 3 bases at J, with 16 bases in the middle. Per germline, CDR1 SGHVS and CDR2 FQNEAQ. The CDR3 is made up of 17 amino acids. In DNA form, the CDR3 reads TGTGCCAGCAGCTTAGCCCGTCCGGAGGGGGCGACAGATACGCAGTATTTT. Translating it yields CASSLARPEGATDTQYF.

This clone was picked up one time. The chain employs TRBV29-1 and TRBJ2-1, with a possible D match to TRBD2 (6 bases). Between the trimmed V and J ends, which lost 6 bases and 6 bases, there was a span of 18 bases. The CDR3 covers 14 residues. CDR1 and CDR2 (germline): SQVTM, ANQGSEA. The chain's CDR3 is CSVAPVGGGNEQFF. CDR3 nucleotide sequence: TGCAGCGTCGCCCCGGTCGGGGGAGGCAATGAGCAGTTCTTC.

The V gene is TRBV5-8, the J gene TRBJ1-2; no definite D call. V was cut by 2 bases and J by 4 bases, with 9 bases left in between. This CDR3 comprises 13 residues. The germline CDR1 and CDR2 sequences are SGHTS and YDEGEE. CDR3 region: CASSFRLIYGYTF. CDR3 coding DNA: TGTGCCAGCAGCTTTCGACTCATCTATGGCTACACCTTC.

V is TRBV10-3 and J is TRBJ2-1, with 8 bases aligning to TRBD2. V gave up 6 bases and J gave up 4 bases; unmatched junction bases: 5. The CDR3 extends over 14 amino acids. Germline V CDR1 and CDR2: ENHRY, SYGVKD. In DNA, the CDR3 is TGTGCCATCAGATCGGGACTAGAATACAATGAGCAGTTCTTC. Protein product: CAIRSGLEYNEQFF.

This chain connects TRBV11-2 to TRBJ1-5, with TRBD1 matching 10 bases. V shed 5 bases and J 4 bases; nucleotides not matched to a gene: 5. The CDR3 contains 15 residues. Germline V gene sequence: CDR1 SGHAT, CDR2 FQNNGV. The CDR3 bases are TGTGCCAGCAGCGACCCGGGACAGGGGAATCAGCCCCAGCATTTT. Translated: CASSDPGQGNQPQHF.

This clone was seen a handful of times. J is TRBJ2-7 and V is TRBV5-5; 8 bases map to TRBD1. The CDR3 spans 14 residues. After removal of 3 bases from V and 4 bases from J, the junction contained 6 bases not matched to a gene. Germline CDR1 reads SGHKS; CDR2 reads YYEKEE (reference sequence). CDR3 sequence (DNA): TGTGCCAGCAGCTCCGGGACAGGAGATTACGAGCAGTACTTC. Translation: CASSSGTGDYEQYF.

The rearrangement joins TRBV10-3 to TRBJ2-2; D ambiguous. V lost 2 bases and J 4 bases, leaving 8 bases between the germline ends. Looked up from germline, CDR1 is ENHRY and CDR2 is SYGVKD. This CDR3 is 14 amino acids long. CDR3 protein: CAISEPIITGELFF. As DNA, the CDR3 is TGTGCCATCAGTGAGCCTATAATCACCGGGGAGCTGTTTTTT.

The gene calls are TRBV19 and TRBJ1-6, with D hard to call. The CDR3 is 15 residues long. Germline V gene lookup returns CDR1 LNHDA and CDR2 SQIVND (reference sequence). V was clipped by 3 bases and J by 3 bases, with 9 bases between them. CDR3 loop: CASSISKNYNSPLHF. The CDR3 DNA reads as TGTGCCAGTAGTATCTCTAAAAACTATAATTCACCCCTCCACTTT.

The J gene is TRBJ1-5, the V gene TRBV30; 9 bases fit TRBD1. The CDR3 is made up of 13 amino acids. J was trimmed by 7 bases and V by 1 base; bases with no gene match: 2. Germline loops: CDR1 GTSNPN, CDR2 SVGIG (reference sequence). CDR3 region: CAWSDDRGQPQHF. Here the CDR3 DNA reads TGTGCCTGGAGTGATGACAGGGGGCAGCCCCAGCATTTT.

This rearrangement joins TRBV27 to TRBJ1-2; 8 bases agree with TRBD1. Germline CDR1 MNHEY, CDR2 SMNVEV (reference sequence). The CDR3 extends over 15 amino acids. V lost 5 bases and J lost 1; bases outside the gene matches: 6. DNA for the CDR3: TGTGCCAGCAGTCCGCGCAGGGGGCATAACTATGGCTACACCTTC. It translates to CASSPRRGHNYGYTF.

The chain links TRBV7-3 to TRBJ2-1, with D possibly TRBD2 on 6 matching bases. V was pared by 5 bases and J by 5 bases, with 13 bases between. The CDR3 contains 14 residues. The germline V gene has CDR1 SGHTA and CDR2 FQGTGA. Here the CDR3 DNA reads TGTGCCAGCAGCCCGGGAGACCACAACAATGAGCAGTTCTTC. Its protein product is CASSPGDHNNEQFF.

The rearrangement joins TRBV19 to TRBJ1-4, with D tentatively TRBD1 (5 bases). With 4 bases removed from V and 0 bases from J, the gap between germline ends came to 6 bases. Germline V gene data show CDR1 as LNHDA and CDR2 as SQIVND (reference sequence). The CDR3 spans 14 residues. This chain's CDR3 is CASSTTATNEKLFF. Here the CDR3 DNA reads TGTGCCAGTAGTACGACAGCAACTAATGAAAAACTGTTTTTT.

With regard to this clone: The junction differs from germline at one of its ends, possibly a read error. The chain links TRBV5-1 to TRBJ1-2; 11 nucleotides align to TRBD1. Germline loops: CDR1 SGHRS, CDR2 YFSETQ. This CDR3 region has 13 residues. The CDR3 nucleotides read TGCGCCAGCACCTTGGGACAGGGGGATGGCTACACCTTC. As protein: CASTLGQGDGYTF.

The chain couples TRBV30 to TRBJ2-5; 8 bases align to TRBD1. The V segment lost 1 base and the J segment 5 bases; nucleotides outside the gene matches: 9. Per germline, CDR1 GTSNPN and CDR2 SVGIG (reference sequence). This CDR3 comprises 15 residues. The CDR3 protein is CAWSARGHWVETQYF. The CDR3 DNA follows: TGTGCCTGGAGTGCCAGGGGGCATTGGGTGGAGACCCAGTACTTC.

V and J are TRBV5-1 and TRBJ2-3; D might be TRBD2 (6 bases). Per germline, CDR1 SGHRS and CDR2 YFSETQ. The ends were cut back, 7 bases at V and 3 bases at J, with 15 bases in the middle. This CDR3 comprises 14 residues. The CDR3: CASAFLGRTDTQYF. The CDR3 DNA sequence: TGCGCCAGCGCCTTTTTGGGGAGGACAGATACGCAGTATTTT.